This T cell receptor beta chain was captured in a study of identical twins. The CDR3 is made up of 12 amino acids. Trimming removed 10 bases from V and 5 bases from J; junction bases left unmatched: 8. Germline V gene lookup returns CDR1 MNHEY and CDR2 SVGAGI. On this clonotype: What it binds is unknown.

General study findings and limits: Low generation probability was overrepresented in out-of-frame alpha sequences shared by twins. While abundant cord blood beta clonotypes carried fewer insertions, memory repertoires showed no such pattern.

TCRdb reanalysed the 5' RACE reads using MiXCR and keeps one entry per CDR3 protein. Of more than 600,000 distinct CDR3 sequences listed, 18% are singletons. The data were also submitted as part of a second study, on T cells expressing NK-cell markers. Turning to that study: It was sorted CD3+CD56-NKG2C+, CD3+CD56+NKG2C- and CD3+CD56+NKG2C+ T cells that provided the TCR beta repertoires. In four donors, these clonotypes also led the CD3+CD56-NKG2C+ fraction.

The receptor's source is a woman aged 18-29 years in good health. Sequenced material: PBMCs. The chain couples TRBV6-5 to TRBJ2-7, with TRBD1 identical over 7 bases. CDR3 in amino acids: CATSDRIDEQYF. The CDR3 DNA sequence: TGTGCCACCTCGGACAGGATCGACGAGCAGTACTTC.